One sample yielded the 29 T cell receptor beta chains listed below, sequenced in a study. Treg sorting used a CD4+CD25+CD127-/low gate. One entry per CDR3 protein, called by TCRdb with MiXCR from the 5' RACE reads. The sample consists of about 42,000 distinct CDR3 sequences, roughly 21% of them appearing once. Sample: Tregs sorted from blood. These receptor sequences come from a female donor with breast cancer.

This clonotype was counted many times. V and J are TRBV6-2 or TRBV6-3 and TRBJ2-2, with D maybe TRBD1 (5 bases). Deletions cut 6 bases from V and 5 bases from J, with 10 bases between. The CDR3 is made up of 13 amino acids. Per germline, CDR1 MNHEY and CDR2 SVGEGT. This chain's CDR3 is CASSPDRTGELFF. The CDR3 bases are TGTGCCAGCAGCCCCGACAGAACCGGGGAGCTGTTTTTT.

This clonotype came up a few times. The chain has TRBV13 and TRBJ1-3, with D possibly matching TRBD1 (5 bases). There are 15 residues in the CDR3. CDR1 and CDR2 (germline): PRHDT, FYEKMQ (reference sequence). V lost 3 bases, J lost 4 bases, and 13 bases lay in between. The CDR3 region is CASSLGRSPGNTIYF. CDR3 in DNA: TGTGCCAGCAGCTTGGGACGGAGCCCAGGAAACACCATATATTTT.

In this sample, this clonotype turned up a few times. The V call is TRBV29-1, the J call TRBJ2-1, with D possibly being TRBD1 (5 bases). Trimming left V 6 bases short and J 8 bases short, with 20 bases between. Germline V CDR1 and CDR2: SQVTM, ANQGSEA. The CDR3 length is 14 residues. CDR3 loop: CSVKRRQSLDEQFF. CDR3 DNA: TGCAGCGTCAAACGCAGACAGTCCCTGGATGAGCAGTTCTTC.

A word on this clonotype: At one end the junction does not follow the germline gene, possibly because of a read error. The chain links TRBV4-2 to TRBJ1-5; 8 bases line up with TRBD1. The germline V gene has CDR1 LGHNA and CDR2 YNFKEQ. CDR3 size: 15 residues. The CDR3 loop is CASSSTGATNQPQHF. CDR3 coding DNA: TGCGCCAGCAGCTCGACAGGGGCTACCAATCAGCCCCAGCATTTT.

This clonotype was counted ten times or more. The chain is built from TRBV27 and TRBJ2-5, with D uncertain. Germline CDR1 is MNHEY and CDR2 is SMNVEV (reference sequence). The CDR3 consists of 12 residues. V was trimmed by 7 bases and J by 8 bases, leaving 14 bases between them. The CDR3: CASTENGGTQYF. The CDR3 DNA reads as TGTGCCAGCACAGAGAATGGCGGTACCCAGTACTTC.

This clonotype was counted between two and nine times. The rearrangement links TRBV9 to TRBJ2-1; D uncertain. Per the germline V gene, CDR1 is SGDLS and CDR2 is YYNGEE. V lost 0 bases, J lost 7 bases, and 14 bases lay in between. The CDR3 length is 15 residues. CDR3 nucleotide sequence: TGTGCCAGCAGCGTAGTGGGCTCCATGAGGAATGAGCAGTTCTTC. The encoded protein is CASSVVGSMRNEQFF.

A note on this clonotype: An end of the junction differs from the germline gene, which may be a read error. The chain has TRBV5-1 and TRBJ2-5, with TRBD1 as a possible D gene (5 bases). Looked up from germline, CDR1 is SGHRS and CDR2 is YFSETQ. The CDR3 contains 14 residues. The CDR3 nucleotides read TGTGCCAGCAGGGAAGGCAGGGCCCGAGAGACCCAGTACTTC. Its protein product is CASREGRARETQYF. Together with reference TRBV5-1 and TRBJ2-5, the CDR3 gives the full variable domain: KAGVTQTPRYLIKTRGQQVTLSCSPISGHRSVSWYQQTPGQGLQFLFEYFSETQRNKGNFPGRFSGRQFSNSRSEMNVSTLELGDSALYLCASREGRARETQYFGPGTRLLVL.

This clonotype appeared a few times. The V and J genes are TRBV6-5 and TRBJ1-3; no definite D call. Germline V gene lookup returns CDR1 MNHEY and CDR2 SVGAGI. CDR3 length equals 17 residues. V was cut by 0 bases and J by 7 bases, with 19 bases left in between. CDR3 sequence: CASSYSFGGALMNTIYF. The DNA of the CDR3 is TGTGCCAGCAGTTACTCATTCGGCGGTGCGTTAATGAACACCATATATTTT.

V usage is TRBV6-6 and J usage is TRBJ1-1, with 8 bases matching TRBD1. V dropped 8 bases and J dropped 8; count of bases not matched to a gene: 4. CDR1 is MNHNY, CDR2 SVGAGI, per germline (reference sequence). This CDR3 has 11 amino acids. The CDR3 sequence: CASRTGTEAFF. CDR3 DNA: TGTGCCAGCCGGACAGGGACAGAAGCTTTCTTT.

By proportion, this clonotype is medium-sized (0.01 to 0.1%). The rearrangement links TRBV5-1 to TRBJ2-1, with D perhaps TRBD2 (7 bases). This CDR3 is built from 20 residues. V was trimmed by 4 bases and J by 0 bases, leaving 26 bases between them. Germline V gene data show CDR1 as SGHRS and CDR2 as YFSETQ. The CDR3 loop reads CASSRPQGAVLASSYNEQFF. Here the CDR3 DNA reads TGCGCCAGCAGCCGGCCACAGGGAGCTGTACTAGCGAGCTCCTACAATGAGCAGTTCTTC.

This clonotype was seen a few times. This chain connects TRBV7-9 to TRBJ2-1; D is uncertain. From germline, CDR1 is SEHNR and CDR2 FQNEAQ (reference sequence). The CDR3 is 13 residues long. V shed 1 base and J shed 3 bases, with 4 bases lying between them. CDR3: CASSLVDYNEQFF. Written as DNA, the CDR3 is TGTGCCAGCAGCTTAGTCGACTACAATGAGCAGTTCTTC.

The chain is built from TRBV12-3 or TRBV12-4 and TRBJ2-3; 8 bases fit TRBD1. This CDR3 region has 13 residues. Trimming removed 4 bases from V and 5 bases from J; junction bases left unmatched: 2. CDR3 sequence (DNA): TGTGCCAGCAGTTGGACAGGGAAAGATACGCAGTATTTT. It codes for CASSWTGKDTQYF.

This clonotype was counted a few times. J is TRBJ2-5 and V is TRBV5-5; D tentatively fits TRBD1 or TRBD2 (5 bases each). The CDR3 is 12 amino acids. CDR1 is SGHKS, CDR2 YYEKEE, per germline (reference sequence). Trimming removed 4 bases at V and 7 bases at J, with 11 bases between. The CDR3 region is CASSMPGTTQYF. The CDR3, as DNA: TGTGCCAGCAGCATGCCAGGGACGACCCAGTACTTC.

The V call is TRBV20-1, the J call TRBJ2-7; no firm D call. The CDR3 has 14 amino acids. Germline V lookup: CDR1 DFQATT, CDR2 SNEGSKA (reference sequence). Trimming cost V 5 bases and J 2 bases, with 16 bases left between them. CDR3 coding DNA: TGCAGTGCTCCCCCGGGTCCAGTCCCCTACGAGCAGTACTTC. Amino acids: CSAPPGPVPYEQYF.

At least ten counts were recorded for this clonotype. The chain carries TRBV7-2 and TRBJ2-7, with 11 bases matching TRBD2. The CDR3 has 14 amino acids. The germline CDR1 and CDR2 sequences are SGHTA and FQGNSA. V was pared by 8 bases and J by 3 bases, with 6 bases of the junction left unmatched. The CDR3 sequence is CASATGTSGYEQYF. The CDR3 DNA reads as TGTGCCAGCGCTACCGGGACTAGCGGCTACGAGCAGTACTTC.

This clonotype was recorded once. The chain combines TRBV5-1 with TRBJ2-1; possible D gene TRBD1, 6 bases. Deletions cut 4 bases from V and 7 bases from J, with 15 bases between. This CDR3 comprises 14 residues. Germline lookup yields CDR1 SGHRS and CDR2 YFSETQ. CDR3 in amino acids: CASSQGNPGNEQFF. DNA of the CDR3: TGCGCCAGCAGCCAGGGGAACCCCGGGAATGAGCAGTTCTTC.

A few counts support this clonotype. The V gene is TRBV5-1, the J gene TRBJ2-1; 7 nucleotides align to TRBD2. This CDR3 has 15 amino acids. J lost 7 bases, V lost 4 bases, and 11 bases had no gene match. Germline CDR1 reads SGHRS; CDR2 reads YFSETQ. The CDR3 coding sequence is TGCGCCAGCAGCGATAGCGCATCGGGAGGTAATGAGCAGTTCTTC. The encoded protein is CASSDSASGGNEQFF.

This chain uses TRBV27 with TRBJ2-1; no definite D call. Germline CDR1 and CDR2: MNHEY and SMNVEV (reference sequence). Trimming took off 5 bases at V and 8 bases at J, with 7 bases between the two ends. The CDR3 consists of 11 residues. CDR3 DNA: TGTGCCAGCAGTCAAACCGATGAGCAGTTCTTC. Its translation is CASSQTDEQFF.

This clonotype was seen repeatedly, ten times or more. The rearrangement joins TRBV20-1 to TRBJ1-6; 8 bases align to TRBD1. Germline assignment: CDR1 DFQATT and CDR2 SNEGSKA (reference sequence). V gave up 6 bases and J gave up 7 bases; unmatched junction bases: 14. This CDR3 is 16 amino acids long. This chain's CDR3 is CSAPTVTGGKNSPLHF. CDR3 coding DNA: TGCAGTGCCCCCACGGTAACAGGGGGAAAGAATTCACCCCTCCACTTT.

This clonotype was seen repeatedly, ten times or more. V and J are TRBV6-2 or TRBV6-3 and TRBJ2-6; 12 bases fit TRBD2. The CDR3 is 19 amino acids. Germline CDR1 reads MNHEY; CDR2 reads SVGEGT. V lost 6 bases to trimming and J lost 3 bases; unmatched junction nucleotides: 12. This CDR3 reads CASSRPVTSGSGGANVLTF. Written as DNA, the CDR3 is TGTGCCAGCAGCCGCCCCGTGACTAGCGGGAGTGGTGGGGCCAACGTCCTGACTTTC.

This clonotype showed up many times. The DNA of the CDR3 is TGCGCCAGCAGCCCCCGTCCAACATCCCTGGGCTACGAGCAGTACTTC. As protein: CASSPRPTSLGYEQYF. The chain recombines TRBV5-1 with TRBJ2-7; D call uncertain. CDR1 is SGHRS, CDR2 YFSETQ, per germline. Trimming removed 4 bases at V and 3 bases at J, with 20 bases between. The CDR3 contains 16 residues. The whole variable domain, filled in from reference TRBV5-1 and TRBJ2-7, reads KAGVTQTPRYLIKTRGQQVTLSCSPISGHRSVSWYQQTPGQGLQFLFEYFSETQRNKGNFPGRFSGRQFSNSRSEMNVSTLELGDSALYLCASSPRPTSLGYEQYFGPGTRLTVT.

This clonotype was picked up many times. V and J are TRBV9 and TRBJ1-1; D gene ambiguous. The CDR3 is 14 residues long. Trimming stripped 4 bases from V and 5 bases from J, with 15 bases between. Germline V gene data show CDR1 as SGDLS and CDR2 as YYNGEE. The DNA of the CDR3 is TGTGCCAGCAGCCCGAGATTGGAGGTGACTGAAGCTTTCTTT. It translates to CASSPRLEVTEAFF. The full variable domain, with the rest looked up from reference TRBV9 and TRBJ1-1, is DSGVTQTPKHLITATGQRVTLRCSPRSGDLSVYWYQQSLDQGLQFLIQYYNGEERAKGNILERFSAQQFPDLHSELNLSSLELGDSALYFCASSPRLEVTEAFFGQGTRLTVV.

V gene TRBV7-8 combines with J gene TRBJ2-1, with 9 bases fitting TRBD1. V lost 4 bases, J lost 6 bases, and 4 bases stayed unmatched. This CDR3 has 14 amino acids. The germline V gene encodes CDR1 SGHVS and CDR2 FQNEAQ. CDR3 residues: CASSSRDRANEQFF. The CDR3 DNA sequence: TGTGCCAGCAGCTCCCGGGACAGGGCCAATGAGCAGTTCTTC.

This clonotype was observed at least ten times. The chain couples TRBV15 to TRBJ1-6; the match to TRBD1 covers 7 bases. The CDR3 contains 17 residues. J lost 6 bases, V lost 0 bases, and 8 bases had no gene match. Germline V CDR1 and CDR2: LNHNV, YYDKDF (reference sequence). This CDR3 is CATSRDSPTGSNSPLHF. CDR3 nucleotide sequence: TGTGCCACCAGCAGAGATTCCCCGACAGGGAGTAATTCACCCCTCCACTTT.

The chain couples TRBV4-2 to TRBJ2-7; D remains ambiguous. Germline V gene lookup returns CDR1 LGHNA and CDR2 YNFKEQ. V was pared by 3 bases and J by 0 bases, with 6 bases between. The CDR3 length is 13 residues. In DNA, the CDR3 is TGTGCCAGCAGCCATTCAATCTCCTACGAGCAGTACTTC. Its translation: CASSHSISYEQYF.

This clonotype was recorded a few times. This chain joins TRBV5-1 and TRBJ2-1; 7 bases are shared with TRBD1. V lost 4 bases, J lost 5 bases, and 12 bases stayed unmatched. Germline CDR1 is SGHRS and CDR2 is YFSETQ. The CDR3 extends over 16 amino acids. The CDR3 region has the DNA TGCGCCAGCAGCACGGGTGGCCGGGACAGAAACAATGAGCAGTTCTTC. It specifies CASSTGGRDRNNEQFF.

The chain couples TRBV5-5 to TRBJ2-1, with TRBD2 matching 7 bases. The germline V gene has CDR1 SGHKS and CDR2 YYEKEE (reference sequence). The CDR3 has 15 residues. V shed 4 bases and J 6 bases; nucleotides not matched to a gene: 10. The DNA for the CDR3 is TGTGCCAGCAGCCCCGGGGTAGCGGGCCGCAATGAGCAGTTCTTC. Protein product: CASSPGVAGRNEQFF.

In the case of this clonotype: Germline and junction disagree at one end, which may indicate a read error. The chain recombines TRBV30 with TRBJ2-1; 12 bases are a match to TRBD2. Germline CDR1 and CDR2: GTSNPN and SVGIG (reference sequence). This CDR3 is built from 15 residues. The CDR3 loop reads CARSLAGGPYNEQFF. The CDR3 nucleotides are TGTGCCCGGAGTCTAGCGGGAGGGCCCTACAATGAGCAGTTCTTC. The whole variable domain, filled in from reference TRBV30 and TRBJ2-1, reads SQTIHQWPATLVQPVGSPLSLECTVEGTSNPNLYWYRQAAGRGLQLLFYSVGIGQISSEVPQNLSASRPQDRQFILSSKKLLLSDSGFYLCARSLAGGPYNEQFFGPGTRLTVL.

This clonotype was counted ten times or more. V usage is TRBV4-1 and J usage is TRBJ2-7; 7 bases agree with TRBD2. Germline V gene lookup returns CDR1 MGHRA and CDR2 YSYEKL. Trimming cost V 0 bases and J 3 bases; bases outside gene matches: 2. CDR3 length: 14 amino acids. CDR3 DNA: TGCGCCAGCAGCCAAGAAGTAGCGGGCTACGAGCAGTACTTC. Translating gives CASSQEVAGYEQYF.